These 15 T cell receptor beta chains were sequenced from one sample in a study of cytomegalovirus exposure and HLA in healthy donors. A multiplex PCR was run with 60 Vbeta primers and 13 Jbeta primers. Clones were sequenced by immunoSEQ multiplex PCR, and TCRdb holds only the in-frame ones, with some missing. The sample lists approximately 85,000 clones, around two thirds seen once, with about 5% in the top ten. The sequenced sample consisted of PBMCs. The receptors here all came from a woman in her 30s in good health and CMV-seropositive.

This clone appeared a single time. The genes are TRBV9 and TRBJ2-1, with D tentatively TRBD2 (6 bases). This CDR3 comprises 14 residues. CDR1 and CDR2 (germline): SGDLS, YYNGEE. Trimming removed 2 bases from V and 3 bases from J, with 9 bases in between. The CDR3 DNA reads TGTGCCAGCAGCGTTCACGGGGGCTACAATGAGCAGTTCTTC. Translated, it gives CASSVHGGYNEQFF.

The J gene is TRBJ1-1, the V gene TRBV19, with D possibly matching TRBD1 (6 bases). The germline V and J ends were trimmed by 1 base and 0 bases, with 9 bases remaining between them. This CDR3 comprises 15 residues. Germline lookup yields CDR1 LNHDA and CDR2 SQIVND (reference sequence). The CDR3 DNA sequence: TGTGCCAGTAGTATAGGGGGGACAATGAACACTGAAGCTTTCTTT. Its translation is CASSIGGTMNTEAFF.

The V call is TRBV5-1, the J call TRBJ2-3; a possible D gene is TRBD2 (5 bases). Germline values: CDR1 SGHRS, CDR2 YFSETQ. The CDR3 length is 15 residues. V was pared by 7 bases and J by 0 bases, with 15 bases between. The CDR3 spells CASVLAPPSTDTQYF. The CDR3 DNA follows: TGCGCCAGCGTGCTAGCACCCCCTAGCACAGATACGCAGTATTTT. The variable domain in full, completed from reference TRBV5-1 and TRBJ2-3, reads KAGVTQTPRYLIKTRGQQVTLSCSPISGHRSVSWYQQTPGQGLQFLFEYFSETQRNKGNFPGRFSGRQFSNSRSEMNVSTLELGDSALYLCASVLAPPSTDTQYFGPGTRLTVL.

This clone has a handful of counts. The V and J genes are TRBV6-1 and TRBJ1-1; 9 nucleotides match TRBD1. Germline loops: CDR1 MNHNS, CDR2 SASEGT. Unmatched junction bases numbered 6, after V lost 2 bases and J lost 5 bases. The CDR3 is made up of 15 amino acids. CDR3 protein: CASSELPGTGTEAFF. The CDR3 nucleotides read TGTGCCAGCAGTGAACTTCCTGGGACAGGGACTGAAGCTTTCTTT.

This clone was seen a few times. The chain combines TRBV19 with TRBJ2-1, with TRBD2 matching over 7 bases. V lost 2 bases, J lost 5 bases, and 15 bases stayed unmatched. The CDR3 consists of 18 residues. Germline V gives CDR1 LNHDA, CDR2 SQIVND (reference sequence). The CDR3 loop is CASSISGLSPRGDNEQFF. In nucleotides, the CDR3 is TGTGCCAGTAGTATATCGGGACTCTCCCCCCGGGGGGACAATGAGCAGTTCTTC.

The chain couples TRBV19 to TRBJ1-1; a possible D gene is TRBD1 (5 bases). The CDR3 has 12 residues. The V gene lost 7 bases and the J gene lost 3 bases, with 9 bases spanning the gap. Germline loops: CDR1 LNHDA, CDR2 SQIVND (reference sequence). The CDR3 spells CASTAGYTEAFF. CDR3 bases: TGTGCCAGTACGGCAGGGTACACTGAAGCTTTCTTT.

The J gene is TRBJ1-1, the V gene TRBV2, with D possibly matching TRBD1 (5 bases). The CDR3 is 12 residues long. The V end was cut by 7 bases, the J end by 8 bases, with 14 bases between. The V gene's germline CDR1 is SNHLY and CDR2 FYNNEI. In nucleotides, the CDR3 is TGTGCCAGCACGCAGGGCAGCCGAGAAGCTTTCTTT. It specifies CASTQGSREAFF.

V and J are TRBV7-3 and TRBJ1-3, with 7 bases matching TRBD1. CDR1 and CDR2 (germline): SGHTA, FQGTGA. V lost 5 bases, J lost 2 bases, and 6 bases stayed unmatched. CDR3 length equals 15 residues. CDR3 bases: TGTGCCAGCAGCCCATCCGGGACAGCTGGAAACACCATATATTTT. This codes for CASSPSGTAGNTIYF.

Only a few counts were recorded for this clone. This CDR3 reads CASTSGETYEQYF. The CDR3 coding sequence is TGTGCCAGCACTAGCGGTGAAACCTACGAGCAGTACTTC. This rearrangement joins TRBV2 to TRBJ2-7; TRBD2 agrees at 7 bases. J lost 2 bases, V lost 7 bases, and 5 bases had no gene match. CDR1 SNHLY and CDR2 FYNNEI come from the germline V gene. This CDR3 is built from 13 residues.

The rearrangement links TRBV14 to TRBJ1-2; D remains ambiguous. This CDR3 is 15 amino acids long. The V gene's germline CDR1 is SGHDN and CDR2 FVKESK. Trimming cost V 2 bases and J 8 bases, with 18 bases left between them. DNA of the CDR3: TGTGCCAGCAGCCAACATTTGGGCCAGTCCGCCGGCTACACCTTC. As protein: CASSQHLGQSAGYTF.

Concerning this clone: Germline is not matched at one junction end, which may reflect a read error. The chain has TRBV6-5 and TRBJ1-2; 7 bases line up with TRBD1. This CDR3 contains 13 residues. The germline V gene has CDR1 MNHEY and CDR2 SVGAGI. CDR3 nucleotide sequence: TGTGCCAGCAGGCCACAGGGGAACTATGGCTACCCCTTC. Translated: CASRPQGNYGYPF.

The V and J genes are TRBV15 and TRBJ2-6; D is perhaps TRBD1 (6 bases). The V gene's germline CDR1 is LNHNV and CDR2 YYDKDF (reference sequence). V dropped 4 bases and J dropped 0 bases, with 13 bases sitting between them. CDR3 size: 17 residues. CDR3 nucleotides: TGTGCCACCAGCACCTCTACAGGGTACTCTGGGGCCAACGTCCTGACTTTC. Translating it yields CATSTSTGYSGANVLTF.

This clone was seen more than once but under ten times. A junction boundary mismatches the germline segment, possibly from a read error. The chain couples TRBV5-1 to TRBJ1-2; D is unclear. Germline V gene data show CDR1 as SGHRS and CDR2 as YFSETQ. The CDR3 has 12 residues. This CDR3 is CASSLVPGAYPF. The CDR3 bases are TGCGCCAGCAGCTTGGTGCCCGGAGCGTACCCCTTC.

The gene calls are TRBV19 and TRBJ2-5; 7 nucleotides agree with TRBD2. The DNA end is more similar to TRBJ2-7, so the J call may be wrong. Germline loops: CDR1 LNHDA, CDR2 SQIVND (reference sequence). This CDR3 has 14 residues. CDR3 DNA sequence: TGTGCCAGTAGTATGTCGGCGGGGGCCTACGAGCAGTACTTC. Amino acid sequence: CASSMSAGAYEQYF.

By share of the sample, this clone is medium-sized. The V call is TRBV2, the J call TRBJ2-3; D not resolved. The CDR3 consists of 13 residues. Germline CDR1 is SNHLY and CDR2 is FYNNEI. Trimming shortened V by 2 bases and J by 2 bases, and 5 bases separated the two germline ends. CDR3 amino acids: CASSEPFTDTQYF. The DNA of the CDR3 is TGTGCCAGCAGTGAACCATTCACAGATACGCAGTATTTT. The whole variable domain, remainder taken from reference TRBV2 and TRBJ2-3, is EPEVTQTPSHQVTQMGQEVILRCVPISNHLYFYWYRQILGQKVEFLVSFYNNEISEKSEIFDDQFSVERPDGSNFTLKIRSTKLEDSAMYFCASSEPFTDTQYFGPGTRLTVL.